This T cell receptor beta chain is drawn from a study of blood T cell repertoires in COVID-19. At the level of the study: Sites across the United States, Italy and Spain contributed samples from acute and convalescent COVID-19.

Original analysis: Amplification of reference gene primers provided the estimated nucleated cell counts. Using immunoSEQ multiplex PCR, the repertoire was profiled, and TCRdb retains in-frame clones only, with some absent. That table furnishes V, J and clone size, whereas the DNA furnished D and trimming. The table lists 200,000 to 250,000 clones, around 89% of them singletons. Turning to this clone: The sample holds other DNA sequences that translate to the same CDR3.

This CDR3 is built from 12 residues. The germline CDR1 and CDR2 sequences are SGHVS and FNYEAQ. Trimming took off 5 bases at V and 1 base at J, with 2 bases between the two ends. The receptor was isolated from a woman aged 40 to 49 with acute or convalescent COVID-19. Input material: peripheral blood. The gene calls are TRBV7-6 and TRBJ2-2, with D unresolved. CDR3: CASSLNTGELFF. In DNA form, the CDR3 reads TGTGCCAGCAGCCTGAACACCGGGGAGCTGTTTTTT.